The 26 T cell receptor beta chains below were found in one sample sequenced in a study of Ad26.COV2.S vaccination and SARS-CoV-2 variants. Treatment described: approximately 18 received Ad26.COV2.S at low or high dose, single or two shots; roughly five received placebo; per-sample allocation not given. Repertoires come from day 63 after the first vaccine or placebo injection. The protocol was immunoSEQ multiplex PCR, while the TCRdb copy is restricted to in-frame clones and leaves out a portion. The sample includes 350,000 to 500,000 clones, around 91% of them seen just once. The sequencing used peripheral blood, collected in a trial of Ad26.COV2.S vaccine versus placebo. The receptors stem from a person between 18 and 65 years old who received the Ad26.COV2.S COVID-19 vaccine or a placebo.

This clone was seen once. The chain uses TRBV2 and TRBJ2-3, with D possibly called TRBD1 or TRBD2 (5 bases each). The CDR3 runs to 13 residues. V lost 4 bases and J 5 bases, leaving 10 bases between the germline ends. From germline, CDR1 is SNHLY and CDR2 FYNNEI. CDR3 DNA: TGTGCCAGCAGTGCGGGTGGGGGAGATACGCAGTATTTT. It yields the protein CASSAGGGDTQYF.

The chain carries TRBV10-3 and TRBJ2-3; D not certain. The CDR3 runs 12 residues. Germline loops: CDR1 ENHRY, CDR2 SYGVKD. Trimming stripped 2 bases from V and 4 bases from J, with 4 bases between. CDR3 bases: TGTGCCATCAGTGAGGCGGCAGATACGCAGTATTTT. Translated, it gives CAISEAADTQYF.

The chain has TRBV5-8 and TRBJ2-5, with 8 nucleotides matching TRBD2. The CDR3 is 17 amino acids. Germline CDR1 is SGHTS and CDR2 is YDEGEE. Losses at the gene ends were 0 bases for V and 2 bases for J; bases not matched to a gene: 9. The CDR3 coding sequence is TGTGCCAGCAGCTTGGGTAAAAGCGGGAGACTACAAGAGACCCAGTACTTC. Its translation is CASSLGKSGRLQETQYF.

The chain is built from TRBV28 and TRBJ2-7; 8 positions agree with TRBD2. Unmatched junction bases numbered 11, after V lost 7 bases and J lost 6 bases. This CDR3 contains 14 residues. The V gene's germline CDR1 is MDHEN and CDR2 SYDVKM. The CDR3, as DNA: TGTGCCAGCAACCCAGCGGGAGTGCACGGCGAGCAGTACTTC. Translated, it gives CASNPAGVHGEQYF.

The chain employs TRBV5-1 and TRBJ2-1; D is possibly TRBD1 or TRBD2 (6 bases each). The germline V gene encodes CDR1 SGHRS and CDR2 YFSETQ. V was pared by 6 bases and J by 7 bases, with 23 bases between. CDR3 size: 16 residues. CDR3 nucleotide sequence: TGCGCCAGCACCAGAACAGCTCGGGGGCAGTCAAATGAGCAGTTCTTC. Translated, it gives CASTRTARGQSNEQFF.

This chain uses TRBV7-9 with TRBJ2-5, with D possibly being TRBD2 (5 bases). Trimming shortened V by 5 bases and J by 4 bases, and 17 bases separated the two germline ends. CDR1 and CDR2 (germline): SEHNR, FQNEAQ (reference sequence). The CDR3 is made up of 15 amino acids. In DNA form, the CDR3 reads TGTGCCAGCAGCGCAGGAAGCGGCCCCCGAGAGACCCAGTACTTC. Encoded protein: CASSAGSGPRETQYF.

The gene calls are TRBV19 and TRBJ2-1; TRBD1 matches at 10 bases. Germline CDR1 LNHDA, CDR2 SQIVND (reference sequence). The CDR3 length is 13 residues. Trimming at V came to 1 base and at J to 9 bases, leaving 0 bases not matched to a gene. The CDR3 DNA reads as TGTGCCAGTAGTATAGGACAGGGGGCTGAGCAGTTCTTC. The encoded protein is CASSIGQGAEQFF.

The rearrangement links TRBV7-3 to TRBJ2-7; the D is unclear. This CDR3 spans 14 amino acids. Trimming removed 3 bases at V and 7 bases at J, with 16 bases between. Germline V gives CDR1 SGHTA, CDR2 FQGTGA. DNA for the CDR3: TGTGCCAGCAGCTTCAGACCGGTTGCTGGGGAGCAGTACTTC. Protein: CASSFRPVAGEQYF.

This chain connects TRBV7-9 to TRBJ2-1, with 8 bases that match TRBD2. With V trimmed by 1 base and J by 6 bases, 11 bases remained unmatched. This CDR3 is 17 amino acids long. Germline V CDR1 and CDR2: SEHNR, FQNEAQ (reference sequence). The CDR3 coding sequence is TGTGCCAGCAGCTTAGTTACGTCGGGACTAGGCCCCAATGAGCAGTTCTTC. Its protein is CASSLVTSGLGPNEQFF. Complete variable domain (other parts from reference TRBV7-9 and TRBJ2-1): DTGVSQNPRHKITKRGQNVTFRCDPISEHNRLYWYRQTLGQGPEFLTYFQNEAQLEKSRLLSDRFSAERPKGSFSTLEIQRTEQGDSAMYLCASSLVTSGLGPNEQFFGPGTRLTVL.

This clone came up once. The genes are TRBV4-3 and TRBJ2-5, with 9 nucleotides matching TRBD1. Germline V gives CDR1 LGHNA, CDR2 YSLEER. The CDR3 runs 15 residues. V dropped 4 bases and J dropped 1; count of bases not matched to a gene: 4. CDR3 residues: CASSPDRGFQETQYF. In DNA, the CDR3 is TGCGCCAGCAGCCCGGACAGGGGATTCCAAGAGACCCAGTACTTC.

J is TRBJ2-1 and V is TRBV5-1; TRBD1 might be the D (5 bases). V shed 0 bases and J shed 0 bases, with 10 bases lying between them. Germline CDR1 is SGHRS and CDR2 is YFSETQ. The CDR3 contains 16 residues. The CDR3 DNA reads as TGCGCCAGCAGCTTGGAGGGGTGGAGCTCCTACAATGAGCAGTTCTTC. Its protein product is CASSLEGWSSYNEQFF. Full variable domain (missing parts from reference TRBV5-1 and TRBJ2-1): KAGVTQTPRYLIKTRGQQVTLSCSPISGHRSVSWYQQTPGQGLQFLFEYFSETQRNKGNFPGRFSGRQFSNSRSEMNVSTLELGDSALYLCASSLEGWSSYNEQFFGPGTRLTVL.

CDR3 sequence reads: CASSSGASDTQYF. The CDR3, as DNA: TGTGCCAGCAGTTCGGGAGCCTCAGATACGCAGTATTTT. The rearrangement links TRBV28 to TRBJ2-3; D may be TRBD2 (6 bases). CDR1 is MDHEN, CDR2 SYDVKM, per germline. V shed 4 bases and J shed 4 bases, with 9 bases lying between them. This CDR3 is 13 amino acids long.

This clone was counted once. The V call is TRBV13, the J call TRBJ2-3; weak D call: TRBD1 (5 bases). Germline V gives CDR1 PRHDT, CDR2 FYEKMQ (reference sequence). This CDR3 has 15 residues. Trimming pared 2 bases from V and 4 bases from J, leaving 13 bases between. The CDR3 loop reads CASSLPGASADTQYF. The CDR3 nucleotides read TGTGCCAGCAGCTTACCTGGGGCCTCGGCAGATACGCAGTATTTT.

The chain joins TRBV7-9 to TRBJ2-1, with D perhaps being TRBD1 or TRBD2 (5 bases each). V lost 7 bases to trimming and J lost 2 bases, with 15 bases between them. The CDR3 length is 15 residues. Germline loops: CDR1 SEHNR, CDR2 FQNEAQ (reference sequence). Written as DNA, the CDR3 is TGTGCCAGCACCCAGAGGGACCTAGCCTACAATGAGCAGTTCTTC. It yields the protein CASTQRDLAYNEQFF.

The chain joins TRBV24-1 to TRBJ2-5; D is undetermined. The germline V and J ends were trimmed by 7 bases and 5 bases, with 13 bases remaining between them. Per the germline V gene, CDR1 is KGHDR and CDR2 is SFDVKD. The CDR3 runs 13 residues. The CDR3 region is CATSVRFGETQYF. DNA for the CDR3: TGTGCCACCAGCGTTCGATTTGGGGAGACCCAGTACTTC.

The J gene is TRBJ1-5, the V gene TRBV30; D unresolved. This CDR3 has 14 residues. The germline V gene encodes CDR1 GTSNPN and CDR2 SVGIG (reference sequence). V lost 3 bases to trimming and J lost 0 bases, with 9 bases between them. CDR3 nucleotide sequence: TGTGCCTGGAGGCAGCCGGATAGCAATCAGCCCCAGCATTTT. Translating it yields CAWRQPDSNQPQHF.

This chain joins TRBV6-1 and TRBJ2-7; D remains unclear. The germline CDR1 and CDR2 sequences are MNHNS and SASEGT. CDR3 length: 14 residues. Trimming took off 3 bases at V and 0 bases at J, with 9 bases between the two ends. This chain's CDR3 is CASSEYWSSYEQYF. Here the CDR3 DNA reads TGTGCCAGCAGTGAGTACTGGAGCTCCTACGAGCAGTACTTC.

The chain carries TRBV28 and TRBJ2-3; D is uncertain. CDR1 and CDR2 from the germline V gene are MDHEN and SYDVKM. The length of the CDR3 is 13 residues. The germline V and J ends were trimmed by 6 bases and 3 bases, with 10 bases remaining between them. In DNA, the CDR3 is TGTGCCAGCAGCTGGGCCCCAACAGATACGCAGTATTTT. Translated: CASSWAPTDTQYF. The full variable domain, rest sourced from reference TRBV28 and TRBJ2-3, is DVKVTQSSRYLVKRTGEKVFLECVQDMDHENMFWYRQDPGLGLRLIYFSYDVKMKEKGDIPEGYSVSREKKERFSLILESASTNQTSMYLCASSWAPTDTQYFGPGTRLTVL.

The V call is TRBV9, the J call TRBJ2-7; 9 nucleotides line up with TRBD2. This CDR3 is built from 16 residues. The V gene end was trimmed by 0 bases and the J gene end by 3 bases; junction bases not matched to a gene: 7. Germline assignment: CDR1 SGDLS and CDR2 YYNGEE. The CDR3 sequence: CASSVEGLAGLYEQYF. CDR3 DNA: TGTGCCAGCAGCGTAGAGGGGCTAGCGGGACTCTACGAGCAGTACTTC.

The chain recombines TRBV27 with TRBJ2-5, with 8 nucleotides matching TRBD2. Germline lookup yields CDR1 MNHEY and CDR2 SMNVEV (reference sequence). The CDR3 has 18 residues. Trimming removed 0 bases from V and 2 bases from J; junction bases left unmatched: 11. The CDR3 here is CASSLSPDGRGRQETQYF. In nucleotides, the CDR3 is TGTGCCAGCAGTTTATCTCCCGACGGGAGGGGGAGGCAAGAGACCCAGTACTTC.

This chain links TRBV28 with TRBJ1-5; D might be TRBD1 (6 bases). The CDR3 sequence is 14 residues long. Per germline, CDR1 MDHEN and CDR2 SYDVKM. V lost 6 bases to trimming and J lost 7 bases, with 16 bases between them. In nucleotides, the CDR3 is TGTGCCAGCAGCGTAACAGGGTCCGAGCAGCCCCAGCATTTT. It yields the protein CASSVTGSEQPQHF.

The chain is built from TRBV6-5 and TRBJ2-3; tentatively, D is TRBD2 (7 bases). This CDR3 comprises 14 residues. Per the germline V gene, CDR1 is MNHEY and CDR2 is SVGAGI. V was clipped by 8 bases and J by 3 bases, with 15 bases between them. CDR3 region: CASWGGQRTDTQYF. The CDR3 DNA follows: TGTGCCAGCTGGGGGGGGCAGAGAACAGATACGCAGTATTTT.

The V call is TRBV7-8, the J call TRBJ1-2; possibly TRBD1 for D (6 bases). The CDR3 is 15 residues long. The germline V gene has CDR1 SGHVS and CDR2 FQNEAQ. V lost 3 bases and J lost 5, with 16 bases in between. The CDR3 spells CASSLEGQSGYGYTF. Written as DNA, the CDR3 is TGTGCCAGCAGCTTGGAAGGACAGAGCGGGTATGGCTACACCTTC.

V gene TRBV6-2 or TRBV6-3 combines with J gene TRBJ1-1; no clear D. The germline V gene has CDR1 MNHEY and CDR2 SVGEGT. The V gene lost 2 bases and the J gene lost 7 bases, with 8 bases spanning the gap. The CDR3 length is 12 residues. The CDR3 loop is CASSYPRVEAFF. CDR3 DNA: TGTGCCAGCAGTTACCCGAGGGTTGAAGCTTTCTTT.

Only one count was recorded for this clone. The V and J genes are TRBV2 and TRBJ2-5; 7 nucleotides align to TRBD2. Germline CDR1 reads SNHLY; CDR2 reads FYNNEI. V trimming: 7 bases; J trimming: 1 base; junction bases outside the gene matches: 12. The CDR3 is 16 amino acids. CDR3 sequence (DNA): TGTGCCAGCATCCCCCGCCCTCTAGCGGCCCAAGAGACCCAGTACTTC. Its translation: CASIPRPLAAQETQYF.

V is TRBV14 and J is TRBJ2-1; D not certain. The length of the CDR3 is 13 residues. V dropped 4 bases and J dropped 4 bases, with 8 bases sitting between them. Germline V lookup: CDR1 SGHDN, CDR2 FVKESK. This CDR3 is CASSLAEYNEQFF. The CDR3 nucleotides are TGTGCCAGCAGCCTCGCGGAATACAATGAGCAGTTCTTC.